The 6 T cell receptor beta chains below all came from one sample that was sequenced in a study of identical twins. MiXCR, applied by TCRdb to the 5' RACE reads, yields one record per CDR3 protein. This table holds 1.5 million to 2 million distinct CDR3 sequences, roughly 35% found once. Specimen: cord blood. Receptors were obtained from a newborn girl in good health.

The rearrangement links TRBV27 to TRBJ2-4; D uncertain. V was pared by 11 bases and J by 0 bases, with 11 bases between. CDR3 length: 13 residues. Germline CDR1 is MNHEY and CDR2 is SMNVEV (reference sequence). The CDR3 region is CALKERAKNIQYF. CDR3 nucleotide sequence: TGTGCCCTCAAGGAAAGAGCCAAAAACATTCAGTACTTC.

J is TRBJ2-5 and V is TRBV28; D gene ambiguous. This CDR3 contains 11 residues. Per germline, CDR1 MDHEN and CDR2 SYDVKM. V was clipped by 2 bases and J by 11 bases, with 9 bases between them. CDR3: CASSLGRLQYF. As DNA, the CDR3 is TGTGCCAGCAGTTTAGGACGGCTGCAGTACTTC.

Note on this clonotype: The junction departs from germline at one end; a sequencing error may be responsible. The chain employs TRBV7-9 and TRBJ2-1; 8 bases are a match to TRBD2. CDR3 size: 14 residues. Germline loops: CDR1 SEHNR, CDR2 FQNEAQ (reference sequence). The CDR3 loop is CVSSLLAGYNEQFF. CDR3 sequence (DNA): TGTGTCAGCAGCTTATTAGCGGGGTACAATGAGCAGTTCTTC.

This rearrangement joins TRBV7-6 to TRBJ1-2; D not resolved. This CDR3 region has 14 residues. V shed 3 bases and J shed 2 bases, with 10 bases lying between them. Germline CDR1 SGHVS, CDR2 FNYEAQ. The CDR3 nucleotides read TGTGCCAGCAGCTTTACAGAACCCAACTATGGCTACACCTTC. Amino acids: CASSFTEPNYGYTF.

The gene calls are TRBV20-1 and TRBJ1-1, with 7 nucleotides matching TRBD1. This CDR3 contains 12 residues. Per the germline V gene, CDR1 is DFQATT and CDR2 is SNEGSKA (reference sequence). V trimming: 1 base; J trimming: 6 bases; junction bases outside the gene matches: 2. The CDR3 sequence: CSARGGTAEAFF. CDR3 coding DNA: TGCAGTGCTAGAGGGGGGACAGCTGAAGCTTTCTTT.

The genes are TRBV20-1 and TRBJ2-3; tentatively, D is TRBD1 (5 bases). The V and J ends lost 6 bases and 4 bases respectively, with 17 bases between them. The CDR3 is made up of 14 amino acids. Germline V lookup: CDR1 DFQATT, CDR2 SNEGSKA (reference sequence). The CDR3 DNA sequence: TGCAGTGCCGAGCCAGGGTGGGAAGCAGATACGCAGTATTTT. Its translation: CSAEPGWEADTQYF.